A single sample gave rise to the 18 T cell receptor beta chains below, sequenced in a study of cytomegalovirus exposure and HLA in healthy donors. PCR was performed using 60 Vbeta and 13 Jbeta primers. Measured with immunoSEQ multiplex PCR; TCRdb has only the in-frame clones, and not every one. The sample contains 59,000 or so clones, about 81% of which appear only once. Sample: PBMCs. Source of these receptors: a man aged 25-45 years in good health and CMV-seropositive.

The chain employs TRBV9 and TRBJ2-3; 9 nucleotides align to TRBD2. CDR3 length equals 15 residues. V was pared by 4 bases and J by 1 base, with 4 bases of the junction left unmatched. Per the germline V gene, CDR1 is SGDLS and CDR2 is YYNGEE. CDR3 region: CASSPGGGGTDTQYF. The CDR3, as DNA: TGTGCCAGCAGCCCTGGCGGGGGGGGCACAGATACGCAGTATTTT.

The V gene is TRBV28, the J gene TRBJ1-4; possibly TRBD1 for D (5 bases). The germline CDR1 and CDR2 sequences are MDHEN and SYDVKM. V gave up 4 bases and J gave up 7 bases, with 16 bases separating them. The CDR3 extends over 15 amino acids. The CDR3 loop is CASSSPTGTVEKLFF. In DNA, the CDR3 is TGTGCCAGCAGTTCTCCGACCGGGACTGTTGAAAAACTGTTTTTT.

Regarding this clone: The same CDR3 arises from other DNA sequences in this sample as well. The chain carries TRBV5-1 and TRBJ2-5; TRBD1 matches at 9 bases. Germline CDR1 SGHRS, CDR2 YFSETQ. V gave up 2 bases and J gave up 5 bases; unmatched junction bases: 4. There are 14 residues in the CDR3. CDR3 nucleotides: TGCGCCAGCAGCTTAGGACAGGGGCGGGAGACCCAGTACTTC. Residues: CASSLGQGRETQYF. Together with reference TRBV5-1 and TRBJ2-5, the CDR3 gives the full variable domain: KAGVTQTPRYLIKTRGQQVTLSCSPISGHRSVSWYQQTPGQGLQFLFEYFSETQRNKGNFPGRFSGRQFSNSRSEMNVSTLELGDSALYLCASSLGQGRETQYFGPGTRLLVL.

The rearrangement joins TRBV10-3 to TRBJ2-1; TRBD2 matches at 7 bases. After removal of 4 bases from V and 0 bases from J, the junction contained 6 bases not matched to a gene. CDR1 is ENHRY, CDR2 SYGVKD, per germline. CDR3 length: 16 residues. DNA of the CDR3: TGTGCCATCAGTGCTCGGGGGGAGAGCTCCTACAATGAGCAGTTCTTC. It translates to CAISARGESSYNEQFF.

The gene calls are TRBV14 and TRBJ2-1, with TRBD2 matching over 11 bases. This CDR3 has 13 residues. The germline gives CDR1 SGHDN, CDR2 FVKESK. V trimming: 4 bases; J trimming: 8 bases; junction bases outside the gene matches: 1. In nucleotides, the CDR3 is TGTGCCAGCAGCCGGGGACTAGCGGATGAGCAGTTCTTC. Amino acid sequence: CASSRGLADEQFF.

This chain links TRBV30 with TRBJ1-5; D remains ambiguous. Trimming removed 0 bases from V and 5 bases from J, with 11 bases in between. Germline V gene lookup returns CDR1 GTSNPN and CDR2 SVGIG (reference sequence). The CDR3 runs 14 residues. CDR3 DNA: TGTGCCTGGAGTGTACATAGCCGGGATCAGCCCCAGCATTTT. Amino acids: CAWSVHSRDQPQHF.

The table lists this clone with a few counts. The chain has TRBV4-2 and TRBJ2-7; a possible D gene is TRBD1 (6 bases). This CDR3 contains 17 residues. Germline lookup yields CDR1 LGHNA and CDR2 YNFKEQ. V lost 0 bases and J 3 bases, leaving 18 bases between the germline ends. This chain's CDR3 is CASSQDRGGQGIYEQYF. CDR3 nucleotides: TGTGCCAGCAGCCAAGATCGAGGCGGGCAGGGGATCTACGAGCAGTACTTC.

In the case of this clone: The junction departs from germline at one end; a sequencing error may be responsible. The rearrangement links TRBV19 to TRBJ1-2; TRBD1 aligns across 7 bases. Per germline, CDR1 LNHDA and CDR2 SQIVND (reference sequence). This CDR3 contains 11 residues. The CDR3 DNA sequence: TGTGCCAGTAGAGATCCGACAGGGTCACACTTC. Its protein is CASRDPTGSHF.

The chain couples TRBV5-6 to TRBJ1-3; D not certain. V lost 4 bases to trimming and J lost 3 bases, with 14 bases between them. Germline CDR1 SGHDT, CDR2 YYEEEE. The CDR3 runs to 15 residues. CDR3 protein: CASSPAGSGGNTIYF. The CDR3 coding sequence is TGTGCCAGCAGCCCGGCAGGTTCTGGTGGAAACACCATATATTTT.

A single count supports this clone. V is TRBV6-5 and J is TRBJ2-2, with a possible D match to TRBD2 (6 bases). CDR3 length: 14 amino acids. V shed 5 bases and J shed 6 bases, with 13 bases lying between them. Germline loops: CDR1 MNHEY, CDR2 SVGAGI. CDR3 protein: CASSPGTPSGELFF. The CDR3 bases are TGTGCCAGCAGTCCCGGGACTCCATCCGGGGAGCTGTTTTTT.

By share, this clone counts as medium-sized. CDR3 protein: CASSQELAGGSGANVLTF. The CDR3 DNA is TGCGCCAGCAGCCAAGAGCTAGCGGGGGGGTCTGGGGCCAACGTCCTGACTTTC. The chain is built from TRBV4-3 and TRBJ2-6, with 12 bases lining up with TRBD2. The V and J ends lost 0 bases and 1 base, in that order; junction bases with no gene match: 1. The CDR3 is 18 residues long. Germline CDR1 LGHNA, CDR2 YSLEER.

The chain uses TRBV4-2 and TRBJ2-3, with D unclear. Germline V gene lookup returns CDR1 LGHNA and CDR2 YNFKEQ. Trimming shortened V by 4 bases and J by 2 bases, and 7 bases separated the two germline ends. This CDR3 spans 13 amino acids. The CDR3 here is CASSPDHTDTQYF. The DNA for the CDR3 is TGTGCCAGCAGCCCAGATCACACAGATACGCAGTATTTT.

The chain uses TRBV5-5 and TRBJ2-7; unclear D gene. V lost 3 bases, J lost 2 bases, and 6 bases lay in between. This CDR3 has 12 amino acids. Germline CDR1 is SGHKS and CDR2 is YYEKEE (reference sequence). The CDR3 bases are TGTGCCAGCAGCTCCAATCCCTACGAGCAGTACTTC. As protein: CASSSNPYEQYF.

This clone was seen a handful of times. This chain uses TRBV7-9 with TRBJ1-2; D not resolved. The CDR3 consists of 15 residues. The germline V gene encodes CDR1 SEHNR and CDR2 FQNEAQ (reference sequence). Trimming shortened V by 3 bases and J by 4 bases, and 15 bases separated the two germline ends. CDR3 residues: CASSLDSSTFYGYTF. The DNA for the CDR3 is TGTGCCAGCAGCTTGGACTCGAGTACCTTCTATGGCTACACCTTC. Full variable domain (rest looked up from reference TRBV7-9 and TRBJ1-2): DTGVSQNPRHKITKRGQNVTFRCDPISEHNRLYWYRQTLGQGPEFLTYFQNEAQLEKSRLLSDRFSAERPKGSFSTLEIQRTEQGDSAMYLCASSLDSSTFYGYTFGSGTRLTVV.

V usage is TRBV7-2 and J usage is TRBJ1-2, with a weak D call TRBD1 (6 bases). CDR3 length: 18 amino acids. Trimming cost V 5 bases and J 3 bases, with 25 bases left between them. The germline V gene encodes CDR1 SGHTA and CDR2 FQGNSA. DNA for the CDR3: TGTGCCAGCAGCGCTATTACCGAGGGGGGGGCCGCCTACTATGGCTACACCTTC. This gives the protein CASSAITEGGAAYYGYTF.

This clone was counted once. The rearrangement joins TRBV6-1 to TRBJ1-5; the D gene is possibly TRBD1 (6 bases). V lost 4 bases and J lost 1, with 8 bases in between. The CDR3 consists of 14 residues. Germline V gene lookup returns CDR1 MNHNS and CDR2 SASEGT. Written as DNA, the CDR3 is TGTGCCAGCAGTGCAGGGACAAGCAATCAGCCCCAGCATTTT. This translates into CASSAGTSNQPQHF.

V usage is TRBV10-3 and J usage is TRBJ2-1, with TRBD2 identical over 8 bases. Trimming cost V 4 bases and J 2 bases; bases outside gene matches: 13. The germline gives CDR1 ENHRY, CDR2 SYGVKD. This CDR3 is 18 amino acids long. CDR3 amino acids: CAISAPAREGTPYNEQFF. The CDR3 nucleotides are TGTGCCATCAGTGCCCCCGCCCGGGAGGGGACCCCCTACAATGAGCAGTTCTTC.

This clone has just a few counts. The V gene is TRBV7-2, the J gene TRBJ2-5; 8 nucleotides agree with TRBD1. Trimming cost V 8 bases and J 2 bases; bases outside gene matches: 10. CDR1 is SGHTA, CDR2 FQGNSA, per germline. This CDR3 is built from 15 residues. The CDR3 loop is CASSPRDRRQETQYF. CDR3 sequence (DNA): TGTGCCAGCTCTCCCCGGGACAGGAGACAAGAGACCCAGTACTTC.